The present entry profiles one T cell receptor (beta chain) with its context. The data originate from a study of T cell changes during pregnancy in multiple sclerosis. The table came from immunoSEQ multiplex PCR; TCRdb's copy has only in-frame clones and leaves some out. The repertoire consists of 70,000 to 80,000 clones, with 90% to 95% occurring once and the leading ten covering 0.43%. CDR1 is MNHNS and CDR2 is SASEGT in the germline V gene. V lost 1 base to trimming and J lost 0 bases, with 10 bases between them. The CDR3 extends over 16 amino acids. This specimen consisted of CD4+ T cells from peripheral blood mononuclear cells, obtained before pregnancy. The source of this sequence is a female donor with multiple sclerosis, enrolled in a pregnancy study. This rearrangement joins TRBV6-1 to TRBJ1-5; a possible D gene is TRBD1 (5 bases). CDR3 amino acids: CASSEVGGYSNQPQHF. CDR3 bases: TGTGCCAGCAGTGAAGTGGGGGGGTATAGCAATCAGCCCCAGCATTTT.